Listed here is a single T cell receptor (beta chain). Trimming removed 1 base at V and 7 bases at J, with 10 bases between. CDR3 length equals 14 residues. Germline V gives CDR1 MDHEN, CDR2 SYDVKM. The authors' processing: Quantification of nucleated cells was approximated via reference gene primer amplification. Only in-frame clones appear in the TCRdb table, and some are missing; sequencing was by immunoSEQ multiplex PCR. From that table come the V and J calls and clone size; the DNA was used to work out D and trimming. The sample lists approximately 110,000 clones; over 75% were seen once. The sample originates from a study of blood T cell repertoires in COVID-19. Study context: Some COVID-19 samples were acute and others convalescent; all came from the United States, Italy and Spain. PBMCs, B-cell-depleted T cells, or T cells were the source of the cDNA or gDNA that made up the material.

This chain joins TRBV28 and TRBJ1-4, with D maybe TRBD1 (5 bases). The clonotype comes from a woman aged 70-85 years who had recovered from COVID-19. Material for sequencing was peripheral blood. The CDR3 bases are TGTGCCAGCAGTTTATACAGGAACAGTGAAAAACTGTTTTTT. This encodes CASSLYRNSEKLFF.